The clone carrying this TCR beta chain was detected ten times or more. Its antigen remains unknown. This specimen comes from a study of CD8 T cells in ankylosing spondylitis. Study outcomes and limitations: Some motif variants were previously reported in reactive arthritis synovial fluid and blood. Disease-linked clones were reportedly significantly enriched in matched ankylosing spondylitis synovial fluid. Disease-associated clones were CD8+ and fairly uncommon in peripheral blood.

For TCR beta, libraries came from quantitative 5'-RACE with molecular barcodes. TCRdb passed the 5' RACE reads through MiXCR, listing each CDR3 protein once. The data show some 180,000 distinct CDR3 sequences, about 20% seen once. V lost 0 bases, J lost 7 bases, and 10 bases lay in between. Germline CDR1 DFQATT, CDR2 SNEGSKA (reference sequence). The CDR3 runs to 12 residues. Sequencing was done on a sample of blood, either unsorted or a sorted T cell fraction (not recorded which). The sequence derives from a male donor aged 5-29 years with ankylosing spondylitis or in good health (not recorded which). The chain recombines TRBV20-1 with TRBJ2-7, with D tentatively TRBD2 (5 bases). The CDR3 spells CSARDRTGEQYF. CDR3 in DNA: TGCAGTGCTAGAGATCGGACGGGAGAGCAGTACTTC.